This T cell receptor (beta chain) derives from a study of CD8+ T cells in alopecia areata. Study-wide context: Patients remained on tofacitinib for 6 to 18 months and then went 6 months without it. Study-wide results and caveats: More clonal than normal scalp was lesional scalp, particularly alopecia totalis/universalis.

Regarding this clone: Its antigen remains unidentified.

Lesional scalp punch biopsies and peripheral blood were collected from alopecia areata patients. In each case, RNA was isolated and then reverse transcribed into cDNA as the sequencing template. The method was immunoSEQ multiplex PCR; TCRdb's version includes in-frame clones alone and lacks a portion of them. This sample yields some 95,000 clones, of which roughly 47% are seen a single time; around 0.8% belongs to the top ten. Germline CDR1 and CDR2: MNHEY and SVGAGI. The CDR3 runs to 12 residues. Trimming shortened V by 6 bases and J by 4 bases, and 9 bases separated the two germline ends. Sample: CD4+ T cells sorted from blood. The receptor's source is a human donor with alopecia areata. The V call is TRBV6-5, the J call TRBJ1-2; D remains ambiguous. For the CDR3, the DNA is TGTGCCAGCAGATCGTCGCCCTATGGCTACACCTTC. It yields the protein CASRSSPYGYTF.